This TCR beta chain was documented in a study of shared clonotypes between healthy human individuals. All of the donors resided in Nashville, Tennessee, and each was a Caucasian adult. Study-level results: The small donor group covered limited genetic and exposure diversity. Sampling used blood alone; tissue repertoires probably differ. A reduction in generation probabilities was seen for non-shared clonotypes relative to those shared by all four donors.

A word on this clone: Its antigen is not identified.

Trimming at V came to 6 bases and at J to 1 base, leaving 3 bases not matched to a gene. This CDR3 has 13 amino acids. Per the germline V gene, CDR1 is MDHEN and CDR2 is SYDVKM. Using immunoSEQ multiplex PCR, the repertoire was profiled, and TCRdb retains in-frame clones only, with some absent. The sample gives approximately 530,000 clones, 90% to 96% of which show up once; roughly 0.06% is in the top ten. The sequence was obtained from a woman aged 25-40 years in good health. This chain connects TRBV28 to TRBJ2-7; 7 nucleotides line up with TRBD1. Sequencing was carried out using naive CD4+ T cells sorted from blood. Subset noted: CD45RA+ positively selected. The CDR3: CASRGDSSYEQYF. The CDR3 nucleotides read TGTGCCAGCAGGGGGGACAGTTCCTACGAGCAGTACTTC.